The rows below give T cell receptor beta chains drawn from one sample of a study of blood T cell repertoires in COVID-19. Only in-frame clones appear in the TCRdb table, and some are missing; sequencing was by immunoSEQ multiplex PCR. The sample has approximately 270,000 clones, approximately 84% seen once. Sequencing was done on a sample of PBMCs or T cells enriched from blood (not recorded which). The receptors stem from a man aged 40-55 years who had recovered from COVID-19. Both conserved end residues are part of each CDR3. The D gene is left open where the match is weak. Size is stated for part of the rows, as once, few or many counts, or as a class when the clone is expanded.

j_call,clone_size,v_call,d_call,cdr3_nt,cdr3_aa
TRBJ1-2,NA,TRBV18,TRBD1,TGTGCCAGCTCACCACCTCTCAGGGGGGACCCTAGCTACACCTTC,CASSPPLRGDPSYTF
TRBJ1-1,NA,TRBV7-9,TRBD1,TGTGCCAGCAGCATGGGACAGGGAGACACTGAAGCTTTCTTT,CASSMGQGDTEAFF
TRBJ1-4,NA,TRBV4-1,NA,TGCGCCAGCAGCCAACTGGACAGTCCAACTAATGAAAAACTGTTTTTT,CASSQLDSPTNEKLFF
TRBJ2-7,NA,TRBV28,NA,TGTGCCAGCAGGACGTCGGGGGAAGGGACCTACGAGCAGTACTTC,CASRTSGEGTYEQYF
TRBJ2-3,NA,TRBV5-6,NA,TGTGCCAGCAGCTCGTCGTCTGCGGATACGCAGTATTTT,CASSSSSADTQYF
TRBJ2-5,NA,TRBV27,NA,TGTGCCAGCTGGGCTCAGGGGGGCATTAGGGAGACCCAGTACTTC,CASWAQGGIRETQYF
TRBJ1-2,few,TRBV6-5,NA,TGTGCCAGCAGCCGTGGGGGCTCGAACTATGGCTACACCTTC,CASSRGGSNYGYTF
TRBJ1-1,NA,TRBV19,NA,TGTGCCAGTATCCAGGGACATATGAACACTGAAGCTTTCTTT,CASIQGHMNTEAFF
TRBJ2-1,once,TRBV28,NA,TGTGCCAGCAGTTTATACTCTCAAGCCAACAATGAGCAGTTCTTC,CASSLYSQANNEQFF
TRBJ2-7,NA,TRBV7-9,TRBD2,TGTGCCAGCAGCCCACTAGCGGGGACCTTGGGGTACTTC,CASSPLAGTLGYF
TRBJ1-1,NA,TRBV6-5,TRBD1,TGTGCCAGCTCCGAGTACCCCGGGACAGCCACTGAAGCTTTCTTT,CASSEYPGTATEAFF
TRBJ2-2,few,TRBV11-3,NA,TGTGCCAGCAGCTTTAGACAGGAAGATACCGGGGAGCTGTTTTTT,CASSFRQEDTGELFF
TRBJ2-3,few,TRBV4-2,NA,TGTGCCAGCAGCCAATCCGCAGATACGCAGTATTTT,CASSQSADTQYF
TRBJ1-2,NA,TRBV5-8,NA,TGTGCCAGCAGCCTACAGGGAAAGAGTGGCTACACCTTC,CASSLQGKSGYTF
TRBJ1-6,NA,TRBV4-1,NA,TGCGCCAGCAGCCAAGGTCATTGGACACTCTATAATTCACCCCTCCACTTT,CASSQGHWTLYNSPLHF
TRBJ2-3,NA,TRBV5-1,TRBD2,TGCGCCAGCAGCTTGGCGGTAGCGGGAGAGCATACGCAGTATTTT,CASSLAVAGEHTQYF
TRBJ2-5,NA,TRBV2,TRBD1,TGTGCCAGCAGACCCGGACAGGGGAGAGAGACCCAGTACTTC,CASRPGQGRETQYF
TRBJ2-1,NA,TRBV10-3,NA,TGTGCCATCAGGGGGGACACGACTTACAATGAGCAGTTCTTC,CAIRGDTTYNEQFF
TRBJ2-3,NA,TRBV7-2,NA,TGTGCCAGCACCTTTCTTCCGGGGGGCACAGATACGCAGTATTTT,CASTFLPGGTDTQYF
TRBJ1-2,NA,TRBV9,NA,TGTGCCAGCAGGCCCGAAGCCTATGGCTACACCTTC,CASRPEAYGYTF
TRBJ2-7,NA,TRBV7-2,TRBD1,TGTGCCAGCAGCCCCACAGGGGACGAGCAGTACTTC,CASSPTGDEQYF
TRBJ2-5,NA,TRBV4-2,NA,TGTGCCAGCTCAAGGAGCTACCAAGAGACCCAGTACTTC,CASSRSYQETQYF
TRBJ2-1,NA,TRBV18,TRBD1,TGTGCCAGCTCAGGTTTTAAGGGGGCCTCCTACAATGAGCAGTTCTTC,CASSGFKGASYNEQFF
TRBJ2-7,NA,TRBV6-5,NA,TGTGCCAGCAGTTACTCCCGCTACGAGCAGTACTTC,CASSYSRYEQYF
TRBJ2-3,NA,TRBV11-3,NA,TGTGCCAGCGGATTGGTAGCTGGAGATACGCAGTATTTT,CASGLVAGDTQYF
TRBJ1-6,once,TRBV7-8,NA,TGTGCCAGCAGCCTAGCGAGGGTACGAGGGAGCAATTCACCCCTCCACTTT,CASSLARVRGSNSPLHF
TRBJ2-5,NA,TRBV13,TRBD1,TGTGCCAGCAGCGCCTGGGACAGGGCCGGAGAGACCCAGTACTTC,CASSAWDRAGETQYF
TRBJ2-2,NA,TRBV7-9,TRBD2,TGTGCCAGCAGCTTAGGCCCGGGGGGAAACACCGGGGAGCTGTTTTTT,CASSLGPGGNTGELFF
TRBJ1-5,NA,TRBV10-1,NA,TGCGCCAGCGGAGCCTTCACCCGGCAGATCCCCCAGCATTTT,CASGAFTRQIPQHF
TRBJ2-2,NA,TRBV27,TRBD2,TGTGCCAGCAGTCGAGGGACTACCTACACCGGGGAGCTGTTTTTT,CASSRGTTYTGELFF
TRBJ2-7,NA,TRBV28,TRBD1,TGTGCCAGTAGGACAGGGGACTCCTACGAGCAGTACTTC,CASRTGDSYEQYF
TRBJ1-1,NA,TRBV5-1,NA,TGCGCCAGCAGCTTGGGGCCCCAGAACACTGAAGCTTTCTTT,CASSLGPQNTEAFF
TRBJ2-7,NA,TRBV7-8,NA,TGTGCCAGCAGCCGCGGCGGGGAGCAGTACTTC,CASSRGGEQYF
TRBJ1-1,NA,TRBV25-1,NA,TGTGCCAGCAGTGACACGACAGGACGGAACACTGAAGCTTTCTTT,CASSDTTGRNTEAFF
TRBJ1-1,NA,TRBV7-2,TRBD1,TGTGCCAGCAGCTCACAACAGGGGATCACTGAAGCTTTCTTT,CASSSQQGITEAFF
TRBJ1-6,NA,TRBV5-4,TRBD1,TGTGCCAGCAGCTTAGACAGGGCGGCGTCACCCCTCCACTTT,CASSLDRAASPLHF
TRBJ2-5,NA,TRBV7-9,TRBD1,TGTGCCAGCAGCATCCCCGGGACAGGGTGGCAGACCCAGTACTTC,CASSIPGTGWQTQYF
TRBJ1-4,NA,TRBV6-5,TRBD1,TGTGCCAGCAGTTACAGGCGACAGGGGAATGAAAAACTGTTTTTT,CASSYRRQGNEKLFF
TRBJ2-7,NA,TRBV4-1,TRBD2,TGCGCCAGCAGCCAAGTAGTCCCCCGCGGGACTAGCACCTACGAGCAGTACTTC,CASSQVVPRGTSTYEQYF
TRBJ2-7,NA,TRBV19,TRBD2,TGTGCCAGTAGTGGGACTAGCGGGGGCCCCTACGAGCAGTACTTC,CASSGTSGGPYEQYF
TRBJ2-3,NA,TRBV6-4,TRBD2,TGTGCCAGCAGTACGCAGCGGGGGGCCCAAACGCAGTATTTT,CASSTQRGAQTQYF
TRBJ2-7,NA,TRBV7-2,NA,TGTGCCAGCAGCTTTACGGCCTACGAGCAGTACTTC,CASSFTAYEQYF
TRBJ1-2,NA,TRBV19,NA,TGTGCCAGTAGTATACACAGGAGCGGCTACACCTTC,CASSIHRSGYTF
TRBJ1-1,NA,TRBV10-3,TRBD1,TGTGCCACCAATCAGGACAGGGCCGGGGACACTGAAGCTTTCTTT,CATNQDRAGDTEAFF
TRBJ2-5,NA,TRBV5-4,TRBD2,TGTGCCAGCAGCTTGGGCGGGGGGAAAGAGACCCAGTACTTC,CASSLGGGKETQYF
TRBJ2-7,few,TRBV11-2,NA,TGTGCCAGCAGCTTAGAACAGATATACTACGAGCAGTACTTC,CASSLEQIYYEQYF
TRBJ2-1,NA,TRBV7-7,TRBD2,TGTGCTAGCAGCCGGACTAGCGGGGATTACAATGAGCAGTTCTTC,CASSRTSGDYNEQFF
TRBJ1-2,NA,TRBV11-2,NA,TGTGCCAGCACCCCCCAATCGGTACTGGCGGGTACCTTC,CASTPQSVLAGTF
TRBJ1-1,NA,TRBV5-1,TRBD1,TGCGCCAGCAGCTATCAGGGGGCGCACACTGAAGCTTTCTTT,CASSYQGAHTEAFF
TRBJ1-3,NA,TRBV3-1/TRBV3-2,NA,TGTGCCAGCAGCCCCCCAGGGGCGGTGGGAAACACCATATATTTT,CASSPPGAVGNTIYF
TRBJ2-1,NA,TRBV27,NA,TGTGCCAGCAGTTTAGGTGGCCCCAGGGAGGTAGGGGAGCAGTTCTTC,CASSLGGPREVGEQFF
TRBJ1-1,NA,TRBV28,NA,TGTGCCAGCACCCCCTGGAGCGGCAGGGGGAACACTGAAGCTTTCTTT,CASTPWSGRGNTEAFF
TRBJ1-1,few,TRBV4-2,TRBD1,TGTGCCAGCAGCCTAACAGGGGGCACTGAAGCTTTCTTT,CASSLTGGTEAFF
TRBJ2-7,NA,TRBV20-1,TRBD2,TGCAGTGCTAGTCCTGCGGGAGGCCGAAGCTCCTACGAGCAGTACTTC,CSASPAGGRSSYEQYF
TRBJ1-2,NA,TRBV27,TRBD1,TGTGCCAGCGCGCCTTCGGACAGGCCTAGAGGCTACACCTTC,CASAPSDRPRGYTF
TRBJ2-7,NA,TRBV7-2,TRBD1,TGTGCCAGCAGCCCTGGACAGGTGGGCAACGAGCAGTACTTC,CASSPGQVGNEQYF
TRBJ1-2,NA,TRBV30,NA,TGTGCCTGGGACAACATGGCTAACTATGGCTACACCTTC,CAWDNMANYGYTF
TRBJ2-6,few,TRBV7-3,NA,TGTGCCAGCAGCTTCTTTGGGGCCAACGTCCTGACTTTC,CASSFFGANVLTF
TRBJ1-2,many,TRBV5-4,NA,TGTGCCAGCAGCCCCGGGACAATCCCCAATGGCTACACCTTC,CASSPGTIPNGYTF